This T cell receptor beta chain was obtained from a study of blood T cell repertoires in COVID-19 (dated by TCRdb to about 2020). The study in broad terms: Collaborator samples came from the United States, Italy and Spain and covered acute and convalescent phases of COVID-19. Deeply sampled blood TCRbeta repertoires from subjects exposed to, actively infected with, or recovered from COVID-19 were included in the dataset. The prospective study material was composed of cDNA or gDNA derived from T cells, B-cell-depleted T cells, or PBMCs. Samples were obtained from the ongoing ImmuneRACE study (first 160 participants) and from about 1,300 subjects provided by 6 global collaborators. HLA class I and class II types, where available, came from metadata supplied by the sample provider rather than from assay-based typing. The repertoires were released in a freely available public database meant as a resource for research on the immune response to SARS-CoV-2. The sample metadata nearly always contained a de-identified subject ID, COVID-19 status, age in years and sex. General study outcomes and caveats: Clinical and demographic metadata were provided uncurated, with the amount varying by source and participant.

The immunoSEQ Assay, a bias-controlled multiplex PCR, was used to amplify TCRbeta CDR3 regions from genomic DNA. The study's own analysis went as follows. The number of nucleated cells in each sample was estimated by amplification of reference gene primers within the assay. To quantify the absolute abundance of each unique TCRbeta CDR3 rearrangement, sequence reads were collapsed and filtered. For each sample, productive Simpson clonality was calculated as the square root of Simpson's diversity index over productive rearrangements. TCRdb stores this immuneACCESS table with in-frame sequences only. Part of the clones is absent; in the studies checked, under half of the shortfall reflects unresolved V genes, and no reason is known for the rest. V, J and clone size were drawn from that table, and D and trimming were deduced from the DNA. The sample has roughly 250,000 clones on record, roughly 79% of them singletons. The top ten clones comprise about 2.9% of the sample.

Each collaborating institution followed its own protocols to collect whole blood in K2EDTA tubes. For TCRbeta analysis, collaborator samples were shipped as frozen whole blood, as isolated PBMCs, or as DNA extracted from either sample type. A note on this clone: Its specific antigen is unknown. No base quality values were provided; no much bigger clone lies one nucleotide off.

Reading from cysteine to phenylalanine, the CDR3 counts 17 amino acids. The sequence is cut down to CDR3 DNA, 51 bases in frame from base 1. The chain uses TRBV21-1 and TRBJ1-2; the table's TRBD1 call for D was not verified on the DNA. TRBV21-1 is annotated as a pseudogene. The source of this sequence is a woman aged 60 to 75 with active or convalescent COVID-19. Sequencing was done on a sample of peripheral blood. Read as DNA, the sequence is TGTGCCAGTCATGACCGGGACACCCGGGTCAAAGACTATGGCTACACCTTC. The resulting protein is CASHDRDTRVKDYGYTF.